These 20 T cell receptor beta chains were all obtained from the same sample, sequenced in a study of T cells in localized non-small cell lung cancer. Here immunoSEQ multiplex PCR was the method, and the copy in TCRdb shows in-frame clones only, minus some. There are around 41,000 clones in the sample; around 85% occur only once, and about 6.4% lies in the top ten. Sample: peripheral blood, taken before any cancer treatment. The receptor source for this set is a man aged 35 to 69 with stage I lung adenocarcinoma.

This clone was seen a handful of times. This sequence joins TRBV6-5 and TRBJ2-5; 12 nucleotides agree with TRBD2. Trimming cost V 8 bases and J 4 bases; bases outside gene matches: 2. The germline gives CDR1 MNHEY, CDR2 SVGAGI. The CDR3 length is 13 residues. In nucleotides, the CDR3 is TGTGCCAGCCGACTAGCGGGAGTAGAGACCCAGTACTTC. This sequence encodes CASRLAGVETQYF.

This sequence joins TRBV15 and TRBJ2-3, with TRBD1 matching 9 bases. V was pared by 3 bases and J by 4 bases, with 5 bases of the junction left unmatched. Germline V gene sequence: CDR1 LNHNV, CDR2 YYDKDF (reference sequence). CDR3 size: 15 residues. Here the CDR3 DNA reads TGTGCCACCAGCAGCTTACAGGGGGCCCCAGATACGCAGTATTTT. Amino acids: CATSSLQGAPDTQYF.

This clone has a single count. The CDR3 is CASSPGSSPLHF. Written as DNA, the CDR3 is TGTGCCAGCAGTCCAGGGAGTTCACCCCTCCACTTT. The chain carries TRBV5-6 and TRBJ1-6; a weak D match, TRBD1 (5 bases). The CDR3 covers 12 residues. V was pared by 5 bases and J by 9 bases, with 9 bases between. The germline gives CDR1 SGHDT, CDR2 YYEEEE.

The chain couples TRBV4-3 to TRBJ2-1, with 9 positions matching TRBD1. V lost 3 bases and J lost 5; bases outside the gene matches: 2. This CDR3 comprises 14 residues. Germline CDR1 reads LGHNA; CDR2 reads YSLEER. The chain's CDR3 is CASSHGQGHNEQFF. The CDR3 DNA is TGCGCCAGCAGCCACGGACAGGGGCACAATGAGCAGTTCTTC.

The rearrangement joins TRBV2 to TRBJ2-3; D perhaps matches TRBD2 (7 bases). CDR1 is SNHLY and CDR2 is FYNNEI in the germline V gene. The germline V and J ends were trimmed by 10 bases and 2 bases, with 16 bases remaining between them. The CDR3 sequence is 14 residues long. CDR3 loop: CATPRGGSTDTQYF. DNA for the CDR3: TGTGCCACCCCTAGGGGGGGCTCCACAGATACGCAGTATTTT.

This clone was counted a single time. This sequence joins TRBV5-1 and TRBJ2-2; TRBD1 matches 8 bases. From germline, CDR1 is SGHRS and CDR2 YFSETQ. J gave up 7 bases and V 4 bases, and 9 bases lay outside the gene matches. The CDR3 has 15 residues. The CDR3 nucleotides read TGCGCCAGCAGCGCCCGACAGGGGAAGGACGGGGAGCTGTTTTTT. The encoded protein is CASSARQGKDGELFF.

The CDR3: CAMRGLENTDTQYF. The CDR3 DNA follows: TGCGCCATGCGGGGCCTAGAGAACACAGATACGCAGTATTTT. The V call is TRBV23-1, the J call TRBJ2-3; D might be TRBD2 (6 bases). TRBV23-1 is reported as an ORF; its role is uncertain. The CDR3 extends over 14 amino acids. Trimming took off 10 bases at V and 2 bases at J, with 16 bases between the two ends.

The chain uses TRBV28 and TRBJ1-4, with a possible D match to TRBD1 (5 bases). Germline assignment: CDR1 MDHEN and CDR2 SYDVKM. The V gene lost 6 bases and the J gene lost 7 bases, with 15 bases spanning the gap. The CDR3 runs to 14 residues. CDR3 coding DNA: TGTGCCAGCAGCGACCCGGCTAGGGGTGAAAAACTGTTTTTT. It is translated as CASSDPARGEKLFF.

This clone was detected a few times. The chain combines TRBV18 with TRBJ1-1; D is uncertain. Germline V lookup: CDR1 KGHSH, CDR2 LQKENI. V was clipped by 4 bases and J by 6 bases, with 15 bases between them. The CDR3 length is 14 residues. CDR3 loop: CASSQGIQEAEAFF. The CDR3 nucleotides read TGTGCCAGCTCACAAGGGATCCAGGAGGCTGAAGCTTTCTTT.

The J gene is TRBJ2-7, the V gene TRBV27, with TRBD1 identical over 9 bases. The CDR3 is made up of 15 amino acids. The trim removed 2 bases at V and 5 bases at J, leaving 7 bases unmatched. Germline V CDR1 and CDR2: MNHEY, SMNVEV (reference sequence). The CDR3 is CASSLLSGQGHEQYF. In DNA form, the CDR3 reads TGTGCCAGCAGTTTACTGTCCGGACAGGGGCACGAGCAGTACTTC.

This chain links TRBV4-3 with TRBJ2-7; 7 positions match TRBD1. This CDR3 has 16 amino acids. The germline CDR1 and CDR2 sequences are LGHNA and YSLEER. The trim removed 3 bases at V and 7 bases at J, leaving 15 bases unmatched. The CDR3 spells CASSQALGTARGEQYF. Written as DNA, the CDR3 is TGCGCCAGCAGCCAGGCCCTCGGGACAGCCCGGGGTGAGCAGTACTTC.

This rearrangement joins TRBV4-1 to TRBJ1-1; D is possibly TRBD1 (5 bases). Germline V gene sequence: CDR1 MGHRA, CDR2 YSYEKL. This CDR3 contains 14 residues. V was clipped by 1 base and J by 3 bases, with 9 bases between them. This CDR3 reads CASSQVRGDTEAFF. CDR3 DNA sequence: TGCGCCAGCAGCCAAGTACGGGGGGACACTGAAGCTTTCTTT.

The V call is TRBV10-3, the J call TRBJ2-1; D may be TRBD1 (8 bases). Trimming left V 11 bases short and J 8 bases short, with 19 bases between. The CDR3 spans 13 residues. Germline CDR1 and CDR2: ENHRY and SYGVKD. The CDR3 protein is CAVQGAGEDEQFF. CDR3 sequence (DNA): TGTGCCGTTCAGGGGGCGGGAGAAGATGAGCAGTTCTTC.

The chain couples TRBV5-1 to TRBJ2-3; D is perhaps TRBD1 or TRBD2 (5 bases each). V shed 0 bases and J shed 0 bases, with 8 bases lying between them. In germline, CDR1 is SGHRS, CDR2 YFSETQ. The CDR3 runs to 15 residues. The DNA for the CDR3 is TGCGCCAGCAGCTTGGGAGGGGTGAGCACAGATACGCAGTATTTT. This codes for CASSLGGVSTDTQYF. Complete variable domain (other parts from reference TRBV5-1 and TRBJ2-3): KAGVTQTPRYLIKTRGQQVTLSCSPISGHRSVSWYQQTPGQGLQFLFEYFSETQRNKGNFPGRFSGRQFSNSRSEMNVSTLELGDSALYLCASSLGGVSTDTQYFGPGTRLTVL.

V gene TRBV9 combines with J gene TRBJ2-1, with 10 bases aligning to TRBD2. Germline-derived CDR1 and CDR2 are SGDLS and YYNGEE. Trimming removed 4 bases from V and 8 bases from J; junction bases left unmatched: 12. The length of the CDR3 is 16 residues. The CDR3 loop is CASSLRGSGREDEQFF. The DNA for the CDR3 is TGTGCCAGCAGCCTCCGTGGGAGCGGGAGGGAGGATGAGCAGTTCTTC.

Written as DNA, the CDR3 is TGCAGCGTTGAGTATGGCAATGATGAAAAACTGTTTTTT. Translating gives CSVEYGNDEKLFF. The chain combines TRBV29-1 with TRBJ1-4, with no clear D. The CDR3 runs 13 residues. CDR1 is SQVTM, CDR2 ANQGSEA, per germline. Trimming shortened V by 3 bases and J by 6 bases, and 11 bases separated the two germline ends.

The V and J genes are TRBV13 and TRBJ2-1, with TRBD2 matching over 8 bases. The CDR3 length is 14 residues. J lost 6 bases, V lost 2 bases, and 3 bases had no gene match. The germline CDR1 and CDR2 sequences are PRHDT and FYEKMQ (reference sequence). Here the CDR3 DNA reads TGTGCCAGCAGCTTATTAGCGGGACTCAATGAGCAGTTCTTC. This gives the protein CASSLLAGLNEQFF.

This chain links TRBV7-9 with TRBJ1-5; D is ambiguous. The germline V gene has CDR1 SEHNR and CDR2 FQNEAQ (reference sequence). This CDR3 has 15 residues. V lost 3 bases, J lost 2 bases, and 11 bases lay in between. The CDR3 DNA is TGTGCCAGCAGCTTGGATAGGGAAGGCAATCAGCCCCAGCATTTT. Translation gives CASSLDREGNQPQHF.

CDR3 nucleotides: TGTGCCAGCAGCTCGCTACGACTAGCGGGGTCCCAAGAGACCCAGTACTTC. It translates to CASSSLRLAGSQETQYF. J is TRBJ2-5 and V is TRBV7-9; 11 bases fit TRBD2. There are 17 residues in the CDR3. The ends lost 4 bases at V and 1 base at J; junction bases unmatched: 8. The germline gives CDR1 SEHNR, CDR2 FQNEAQ (reference sequence).

This clone was detected a few times. This chain connects TRBV6-1 to TRBJ1-2; D gene ambiguous. The V gene's germline CDR1 is MNHNS and CDR2 SASEGT. The CDR3 covers 11 residues. V was trimmed by 2 bases and J by 11 bases, leaving 9 bases between them. The CDR3 DNA sequence: TGTGCCAGCAGTGAATCAGACCGATACACCTTC. Its translation is CASSESDRYTF.